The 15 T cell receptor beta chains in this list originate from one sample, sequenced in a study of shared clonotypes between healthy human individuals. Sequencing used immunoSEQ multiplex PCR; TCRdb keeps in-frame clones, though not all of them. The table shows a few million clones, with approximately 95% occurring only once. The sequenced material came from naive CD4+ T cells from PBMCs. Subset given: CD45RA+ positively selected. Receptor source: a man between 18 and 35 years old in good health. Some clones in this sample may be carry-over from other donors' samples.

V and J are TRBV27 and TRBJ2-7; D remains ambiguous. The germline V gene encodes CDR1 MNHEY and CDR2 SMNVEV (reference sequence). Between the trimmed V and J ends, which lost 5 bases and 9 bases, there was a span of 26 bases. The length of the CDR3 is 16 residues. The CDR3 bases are TGTGCCAGCAGTCCGAACCTCTTGAATGTGGGCAAAGGGCAGTACTTC. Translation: CASSPNLLNVGKGQYF.

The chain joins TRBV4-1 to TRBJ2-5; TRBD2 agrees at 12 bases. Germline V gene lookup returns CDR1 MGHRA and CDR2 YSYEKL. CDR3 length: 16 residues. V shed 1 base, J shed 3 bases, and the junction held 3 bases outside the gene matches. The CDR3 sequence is CASSQGLAGVEETQYF. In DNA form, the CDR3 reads TGCGCCAGCAGCCAAGGACTAGCGGGAGTTGAAGAGACCCAGTACTTC.

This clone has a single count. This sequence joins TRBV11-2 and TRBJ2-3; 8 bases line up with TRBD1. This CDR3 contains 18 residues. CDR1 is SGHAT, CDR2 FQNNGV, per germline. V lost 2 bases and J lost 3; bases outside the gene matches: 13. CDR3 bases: TGTGCCAGCAGCTTACTTGGGGCCGGACAGGGAATGACAGATACGCAGTATTTT. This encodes CASSLLGAGQGMTDTQYF.

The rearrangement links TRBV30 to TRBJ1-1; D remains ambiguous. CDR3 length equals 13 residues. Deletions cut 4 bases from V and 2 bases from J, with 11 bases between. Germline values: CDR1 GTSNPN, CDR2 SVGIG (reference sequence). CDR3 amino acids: CAWNRIVNTEAFF. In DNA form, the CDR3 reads TGTGCCTGGAATAGGATTGTAAACACTGAAGCTTTCTTT.

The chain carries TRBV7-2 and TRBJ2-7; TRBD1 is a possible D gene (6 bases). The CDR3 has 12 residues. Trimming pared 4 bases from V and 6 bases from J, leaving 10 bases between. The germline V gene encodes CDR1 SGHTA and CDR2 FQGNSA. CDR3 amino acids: CASSSRGREQYF. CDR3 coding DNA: TGTGCCAGCAGCTCCAGGGGTCGCGAGCAGTACTTC.

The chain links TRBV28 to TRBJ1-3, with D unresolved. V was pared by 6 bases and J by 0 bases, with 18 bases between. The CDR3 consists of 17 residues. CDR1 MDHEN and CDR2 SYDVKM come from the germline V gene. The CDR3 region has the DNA TGTGCCAGCAGATCGTCGCGTCGGATCCCCTCTGGAAACACCATATATTTT. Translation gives CASRSSRRIPSGNTIYF.

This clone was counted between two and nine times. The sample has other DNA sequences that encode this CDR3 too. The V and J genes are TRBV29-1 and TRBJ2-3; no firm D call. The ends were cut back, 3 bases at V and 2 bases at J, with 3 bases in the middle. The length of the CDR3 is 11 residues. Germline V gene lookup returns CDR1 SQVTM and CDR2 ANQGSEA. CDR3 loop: CSVEVTDTQYF. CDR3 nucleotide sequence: TGCAGCGTTGAGGTCACAGATACGCAGTATTTT.

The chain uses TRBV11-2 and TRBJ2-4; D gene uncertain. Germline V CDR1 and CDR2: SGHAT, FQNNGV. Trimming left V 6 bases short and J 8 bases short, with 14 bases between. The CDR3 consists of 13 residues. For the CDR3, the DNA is TGTGCCAGCAGTTACCGGGCCAAGGACATTCAGTACTTC. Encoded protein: CASSYRAKDIQYF.

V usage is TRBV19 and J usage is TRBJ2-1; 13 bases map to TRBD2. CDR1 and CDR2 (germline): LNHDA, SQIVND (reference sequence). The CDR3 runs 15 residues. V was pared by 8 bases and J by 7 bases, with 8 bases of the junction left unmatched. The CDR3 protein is CASAQGLAGYNEQFF. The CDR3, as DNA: TGTGCCAGTGCCCAGGGACTAGCGGGATATAATGAGCAGTTCTTC. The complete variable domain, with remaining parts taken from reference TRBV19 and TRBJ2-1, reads DGGITQSPKYLFRKEGQNVTLSCEQNLNHDAMYWYRQDPGQGLRLIYYSQIVNDFQKGDIAEGYSVSREKKESFPLTVTSAQKNPTAFYLCASAQGLAGYNEQFFGPGTRLTVL.

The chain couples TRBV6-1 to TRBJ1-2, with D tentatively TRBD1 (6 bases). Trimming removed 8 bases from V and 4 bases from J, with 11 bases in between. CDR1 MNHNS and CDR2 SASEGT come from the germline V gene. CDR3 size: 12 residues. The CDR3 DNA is TGTGCCAGCGGACGGACAGCCTATGGCTACACCTTC. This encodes CASGRTAYGYTF.

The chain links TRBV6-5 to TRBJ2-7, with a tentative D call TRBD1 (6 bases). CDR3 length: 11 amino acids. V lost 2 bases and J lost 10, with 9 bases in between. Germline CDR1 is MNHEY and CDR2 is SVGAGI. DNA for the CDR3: TGTGCCAGCAGTTACGGACAGATACAGTACTTC. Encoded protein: CASSYGQIQYF.

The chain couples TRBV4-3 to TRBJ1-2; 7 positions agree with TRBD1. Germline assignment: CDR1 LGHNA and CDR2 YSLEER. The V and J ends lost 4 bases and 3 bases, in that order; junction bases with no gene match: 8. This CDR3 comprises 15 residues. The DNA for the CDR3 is TGCGCCAGCAGCCCGTCGTGGCAGGGGGACTATGGCTACACCTTC. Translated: CASSPSWQGDYGYTF.

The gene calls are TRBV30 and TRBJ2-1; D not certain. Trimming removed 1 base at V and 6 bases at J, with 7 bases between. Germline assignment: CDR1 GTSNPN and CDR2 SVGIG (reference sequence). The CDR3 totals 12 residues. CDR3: CAWSGVTNEQFF. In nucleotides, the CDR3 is TGTGCCTGGAGTGGGGTGACCAATGAGCAGTTCTTC.

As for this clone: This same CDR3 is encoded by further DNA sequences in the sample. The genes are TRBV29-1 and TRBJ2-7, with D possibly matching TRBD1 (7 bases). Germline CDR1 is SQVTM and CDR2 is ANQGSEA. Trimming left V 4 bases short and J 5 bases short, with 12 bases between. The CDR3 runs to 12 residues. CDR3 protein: CSVGQGGHEQYF. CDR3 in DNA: TGCAGCGTTGGGCAGGGGGGACACGAGCAGTACTTC.

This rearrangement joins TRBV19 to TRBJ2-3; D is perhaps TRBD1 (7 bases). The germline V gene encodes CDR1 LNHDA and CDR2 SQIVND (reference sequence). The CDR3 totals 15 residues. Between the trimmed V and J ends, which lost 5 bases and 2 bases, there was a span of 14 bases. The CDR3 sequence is CASSAGQLYTDTQYF. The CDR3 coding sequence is TGTGCCAGTAGTGCGGGACAGCTATACACAGATACGCAGTATTTT. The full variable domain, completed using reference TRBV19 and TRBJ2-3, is DGGITQSPKYLFRKEGQNVTLSCEQNLNHDAMYWYRQDPGQGLRLIYYSQIVNDFQKGDIAEGYSVSREKKESFPLTVTSAQKNPTAFYLCASSAGQLYTDTQYFGPGTRLTVL.